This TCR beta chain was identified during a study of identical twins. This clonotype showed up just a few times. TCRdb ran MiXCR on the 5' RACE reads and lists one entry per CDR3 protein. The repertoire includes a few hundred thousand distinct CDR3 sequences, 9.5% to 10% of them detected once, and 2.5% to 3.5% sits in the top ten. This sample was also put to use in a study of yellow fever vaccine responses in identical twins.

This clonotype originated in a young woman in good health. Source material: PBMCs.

The CDR3 sequence: CASSARQGNEQFF. The CDR3 DNA sequence: TGTGCCAGCAGCGCACGACAGGGCAATGAGCAGTTCTTC. The chain uses TRBV7-2 and TRBJ2-1; 7 bases align to TRBD1. The CDR3 totals 13 residues. J gave up 6 bases and V 5 bases, and 4 bases lay outside the gene matches. Germline CDR1 reads SGHTA; CDR2 reads FQGNSA. Drawing the rest from reference TRBV7-2 and TRBJ2-1, the complete variable domain is GAGVSQSPSNKVTEKGKDVELRCDPISGHTALYWYRQSLGQGLEFLIYFQGNSAPDKSGLPSDRFSAERTGGSVSTLTIQRTQQEDSAVYLCASSARQGNEQFFGPGTRLTVL.